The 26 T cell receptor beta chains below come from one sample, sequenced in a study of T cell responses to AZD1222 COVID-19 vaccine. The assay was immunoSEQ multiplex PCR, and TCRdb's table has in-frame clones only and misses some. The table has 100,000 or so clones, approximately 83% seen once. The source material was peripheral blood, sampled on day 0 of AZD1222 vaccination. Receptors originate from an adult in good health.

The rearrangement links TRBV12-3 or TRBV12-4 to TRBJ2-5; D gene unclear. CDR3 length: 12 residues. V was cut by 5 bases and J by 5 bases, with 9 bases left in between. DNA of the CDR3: TGTGCCAGCAGTGGGGTGGGGGAGACCCAGTACTTC. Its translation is CASSGVGETQYF.

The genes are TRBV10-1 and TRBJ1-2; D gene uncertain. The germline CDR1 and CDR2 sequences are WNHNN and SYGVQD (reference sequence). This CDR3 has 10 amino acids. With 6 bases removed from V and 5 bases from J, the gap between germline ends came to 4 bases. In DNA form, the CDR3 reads TGCGCCAGCAGCGCGTATGGCTACACCTTC. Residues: CASSAYGYTF.

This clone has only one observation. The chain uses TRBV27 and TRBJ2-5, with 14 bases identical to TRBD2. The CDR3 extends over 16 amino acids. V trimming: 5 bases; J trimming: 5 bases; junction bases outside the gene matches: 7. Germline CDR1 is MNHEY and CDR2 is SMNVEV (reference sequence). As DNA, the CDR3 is TGTGCCAGCAGTAGGACTAGCGGGAGGCTCTATGAGACCCAGTACTTC. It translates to CASSRTSGRLYETQYF.

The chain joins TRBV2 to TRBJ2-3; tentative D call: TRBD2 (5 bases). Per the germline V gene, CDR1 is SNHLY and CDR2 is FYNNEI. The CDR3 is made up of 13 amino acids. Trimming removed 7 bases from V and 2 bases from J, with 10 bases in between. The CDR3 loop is CASKFGNTDTQYF. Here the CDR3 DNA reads TGTGCCAGCAAGTTCGGGAACACAGATACGCAGTATTTT.

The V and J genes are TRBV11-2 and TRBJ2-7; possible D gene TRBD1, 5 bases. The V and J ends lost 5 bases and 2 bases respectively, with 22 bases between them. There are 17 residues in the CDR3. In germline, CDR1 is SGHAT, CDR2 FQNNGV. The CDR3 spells CASSQGETTVVTYEQYF. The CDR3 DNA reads TGTGCCAGCAGCCAGGGCGAAACTACAGTCGTTACCTACGAGCAGTACTTC. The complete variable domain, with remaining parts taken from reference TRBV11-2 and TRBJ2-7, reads EAGVAQSPRYKIIEKRQSVAFWCNPISGHATLYWYQQILGQGPKLLIQFQNNGVVDDSQLPKDRFSAERLKGVDSTLKIQPAKLEDSAVYLCASSQGETTVVTYEQYFGPGTRLTVT.

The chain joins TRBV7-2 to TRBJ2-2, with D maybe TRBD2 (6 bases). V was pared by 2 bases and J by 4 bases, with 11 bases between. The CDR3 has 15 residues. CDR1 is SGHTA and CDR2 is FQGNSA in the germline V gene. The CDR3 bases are TGTGCCAGCAGCTTACTCGGCGGGACCACCGGGGAGCTGTTTTTT. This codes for CASSLLGGTTGELFF.

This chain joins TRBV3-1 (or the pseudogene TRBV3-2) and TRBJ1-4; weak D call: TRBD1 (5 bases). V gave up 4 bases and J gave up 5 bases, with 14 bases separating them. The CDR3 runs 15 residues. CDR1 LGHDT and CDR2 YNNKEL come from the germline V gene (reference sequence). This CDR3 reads CASSPRRGENEKLFF. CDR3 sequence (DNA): TGTGCCAGCAGCCCCCGGCGGGGGGAAAATGAAAAACTGTTTTTT.

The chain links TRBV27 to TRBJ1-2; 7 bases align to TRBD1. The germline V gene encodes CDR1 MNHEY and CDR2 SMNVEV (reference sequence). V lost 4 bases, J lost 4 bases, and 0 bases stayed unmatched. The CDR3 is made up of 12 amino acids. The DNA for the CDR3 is TGTGCCAGCAGTTCAGGGGGCTATGGCTACACCTTC. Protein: CASSSGGYGYTF.

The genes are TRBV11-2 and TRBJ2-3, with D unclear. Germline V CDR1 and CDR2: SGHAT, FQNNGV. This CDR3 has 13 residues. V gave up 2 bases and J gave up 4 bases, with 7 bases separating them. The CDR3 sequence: CASSLNWPDTQYF. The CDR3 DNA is TGTGCCAGCAGCTTAAATTGGCCAGATACGCAGTATTTT.

DNA of the CDR3: TGTGCCAGCAGTTCGTACAGCGCCTACGAGCAGTACTTC. Its translation: CASSSYSAYEQYF. This rearrangement joins TRBV12-3 or TRBV12-4 to TRBJ2-7; D remains unclear. Trimming shortened V by 4 bases and J by 2 bases, and 9 bases separated the two germline ends. The CDR3 has 13 amino acids.

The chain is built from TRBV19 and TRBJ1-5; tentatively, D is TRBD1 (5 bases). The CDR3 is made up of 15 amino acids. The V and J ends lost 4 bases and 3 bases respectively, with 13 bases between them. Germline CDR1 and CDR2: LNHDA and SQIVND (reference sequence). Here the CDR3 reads CASSTPWDPNQPQHF. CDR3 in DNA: TGTGCCAGTAGTACACCATGGGACCCCAATCAGCCCCAGCATTTT.

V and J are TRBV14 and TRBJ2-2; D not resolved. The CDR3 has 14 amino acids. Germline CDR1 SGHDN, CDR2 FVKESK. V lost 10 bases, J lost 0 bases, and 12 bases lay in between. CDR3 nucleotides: TGTGCCACCACCCCCCGACCGAACACCGGGGAGCTGTTTTTT. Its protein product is CATTPRPNTGELFF. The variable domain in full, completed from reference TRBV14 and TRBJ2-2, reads EAGVTQFPSHSVIEKGQTVTLRCDPISGHDNLYWYRRVMGKEIKFLLHFVKESKQDESGMPNNRFLAERTGGTYSTLKVQPAELEDSGVYFCATTPRPNTGELFFGEGSRLTVL.

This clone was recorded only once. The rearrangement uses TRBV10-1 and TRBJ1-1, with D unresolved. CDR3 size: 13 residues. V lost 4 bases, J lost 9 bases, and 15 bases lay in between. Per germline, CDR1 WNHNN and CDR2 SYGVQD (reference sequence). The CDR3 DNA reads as TGCGCCAGCAGTGGAGCAGAAATACGAAAAGCTTTCTTT. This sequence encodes CASSGAEIRKAFF.

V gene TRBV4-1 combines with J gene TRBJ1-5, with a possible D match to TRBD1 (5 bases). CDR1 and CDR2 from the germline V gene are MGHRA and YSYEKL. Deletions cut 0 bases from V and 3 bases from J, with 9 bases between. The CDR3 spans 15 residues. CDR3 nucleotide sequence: TGCGCCAGCAGCCAAGACCGACAGATCAATCAGCCCCAGCATTTT. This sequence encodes CASSQDRQINQPQHF.

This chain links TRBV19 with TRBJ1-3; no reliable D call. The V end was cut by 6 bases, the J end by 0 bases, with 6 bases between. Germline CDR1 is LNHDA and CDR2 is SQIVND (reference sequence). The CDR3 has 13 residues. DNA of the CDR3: TGTGCCAGTAGAATAAGCTCTGGAAACACCATATATTTT. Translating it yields CASRISSGNTIYF.

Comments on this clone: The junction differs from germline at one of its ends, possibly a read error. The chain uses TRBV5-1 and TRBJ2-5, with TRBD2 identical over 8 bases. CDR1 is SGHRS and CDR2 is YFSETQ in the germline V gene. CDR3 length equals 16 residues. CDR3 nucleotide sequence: TGCGCCAGCAGCCCCGCCGGGGGGGCCTACCAGGAGACCCAGTACTTC. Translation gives CASSPAGGAYQETQYF.

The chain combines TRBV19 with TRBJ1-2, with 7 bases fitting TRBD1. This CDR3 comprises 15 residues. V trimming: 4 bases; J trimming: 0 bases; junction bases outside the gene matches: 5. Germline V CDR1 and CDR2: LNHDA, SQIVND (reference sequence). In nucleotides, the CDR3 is TGTGCCAGTAGTAGGGGGGACAGATCTAACTATGGCTACACCTTC. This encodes CASSRGDRSNYGYTF.

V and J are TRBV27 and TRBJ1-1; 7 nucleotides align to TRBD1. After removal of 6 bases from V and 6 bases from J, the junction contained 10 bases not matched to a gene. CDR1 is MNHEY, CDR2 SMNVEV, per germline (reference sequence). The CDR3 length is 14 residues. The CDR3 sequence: CASRNGQDHAEAFF. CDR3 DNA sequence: TGTGCCAGCAGAAATGGACAGGATCACGCTGAAGCTTTCTTT.

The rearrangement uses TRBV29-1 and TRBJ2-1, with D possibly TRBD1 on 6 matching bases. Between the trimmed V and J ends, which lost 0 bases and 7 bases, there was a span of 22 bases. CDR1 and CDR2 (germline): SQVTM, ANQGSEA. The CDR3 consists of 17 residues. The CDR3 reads CSVEDGVAGATRNEQFF. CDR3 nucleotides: TGCAGCGTTGAAGATGGGGTGGCAGGGGCTACACGGAATGAGCAGTTCTTC.

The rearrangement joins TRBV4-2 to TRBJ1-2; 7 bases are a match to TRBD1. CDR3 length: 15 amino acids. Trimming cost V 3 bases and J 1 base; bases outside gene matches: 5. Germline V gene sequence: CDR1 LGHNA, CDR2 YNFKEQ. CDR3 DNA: TGTGCCAGCAGCCAGGCCACAGGGGATAACTATGGCTACACCTTC. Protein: CASSQATGDNYGYTF.

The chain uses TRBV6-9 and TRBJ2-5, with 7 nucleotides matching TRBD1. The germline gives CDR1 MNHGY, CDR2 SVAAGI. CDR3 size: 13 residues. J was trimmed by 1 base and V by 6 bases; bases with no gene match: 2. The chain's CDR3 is CASRGQSQETQYF. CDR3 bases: TGTGCCAGCAGGGGACAGTCCCAAGAGACCCAGTACTTC.

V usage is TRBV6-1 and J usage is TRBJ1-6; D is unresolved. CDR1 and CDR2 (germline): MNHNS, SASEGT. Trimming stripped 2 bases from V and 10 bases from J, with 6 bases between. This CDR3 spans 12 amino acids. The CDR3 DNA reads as TGTGCCAGCAGTGAATCCCAATCACCCCTCCACTTT. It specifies CASSESQSPLHF.

CDR3 loop: CSVERAGSGVETQYF. CDR3 sequence (DNA): TGCAGCGTAGAAAGAGCGGGATCGGGAGTAGAGACCCAGTACTTC. The rearrangement joins TRBV29-1 to TRBJ2-5; 7 nucleotides match TRBD2. In germline, CDR1 is SQVTM, CDR2 ANQGSEA. The junction had 14 bases not matched to a gene; V was cut back by 6 bases and J by 4 bases. The CDR3 is 15 amino acids.

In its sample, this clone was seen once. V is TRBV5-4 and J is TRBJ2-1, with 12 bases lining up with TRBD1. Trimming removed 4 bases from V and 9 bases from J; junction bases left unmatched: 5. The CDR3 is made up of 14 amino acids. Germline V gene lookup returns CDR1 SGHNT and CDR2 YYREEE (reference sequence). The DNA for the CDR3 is TGTGCCAGCAGCGCGGGACAGGGGGCGCGTGAGCAGTTCTTC. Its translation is CASSAGQGAREQFF.

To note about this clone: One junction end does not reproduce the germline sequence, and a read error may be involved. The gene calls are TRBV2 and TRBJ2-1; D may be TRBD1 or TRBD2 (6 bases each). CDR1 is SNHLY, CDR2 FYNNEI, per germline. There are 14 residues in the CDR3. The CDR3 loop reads CASTEGGSYNEQFF. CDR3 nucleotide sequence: TGTGCCAGCACTGAAGGGGGGTCCTACAATGAGCAGTTCTTC.

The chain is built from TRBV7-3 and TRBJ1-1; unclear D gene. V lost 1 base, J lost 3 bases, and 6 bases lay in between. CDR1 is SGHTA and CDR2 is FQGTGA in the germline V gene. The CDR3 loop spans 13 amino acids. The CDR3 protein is CASSLNSYTEAFF. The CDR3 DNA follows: TGTGCCAGCAGCTTAAACAGTTACACTGAAGCTTTCTTT.